These T cell receptor beta chains were read from a single sample in a study of CD8 T cells in Susac syndrome. TCRdb re-derived calls from the immunoSEQ multiplex PCR reads in MiXCR, one entry per CDR3 protein. This sample has 250,000 to 300,000 distinct CDR3 sequences; more than 75% occur once, and the top ten carry around 0.11%. The sample consisted of CD8+ T cells from PBMCs. Receptors were obtained from a human donor with multiple sclerosis. CDR3s include the opening cysteine and the closing phenylalanine or tryptophan. The D gene is left open where the match is weak. Only part of the rows carry a size: once, few, many, or a class if the clone is expanded.

d_call j_call v_call clone_size cdr3_nt cdr3_aa
. TRBJ2-7 TRBV29-1 . TGCAGCGTTGAAGGGAGGTTTAGGGGGGAGGAGTACTTC CSVEGRFRGEEYF
TRBD2 TRBJ2-2 TRBV5-6 . TGTGCCAGCAGCTTTTCGGGACTAGCGCGCACCGGGGAGCTGTTTTTT CASSFSGLARTGELFF
TRBD1 TRBJ1-2 TRBV5-6 . TGTGCCAGCAGCTTCGCAGACAGGGAACTCCACTATGGCTACACCTTC CASSFADRELHYGYTF
. TRBJ2-3 TRBV6-2/TRBV6-3 once TGTGCCAGCAGTGAACTAGCCTTCACAGATACGCAGTATTTT CASSELAFTDTQYF
. TRBJ1-5 TRBV7-9 . TGTGCCAGCAGCTTAGGGGGGGACCGGCAGCCCCAGCATTTT CASSLGGDRQPQHF
. TRBJ1-6 TRBV4-1 . TGCGCCAGCAGAAGATCCGGGACAAATAATTCACCCCTCCACTTT CASRRSGTNNSPLHF
. TRBJ2-1 TRBV4-1 . TGCGCCAGCAGCCAAGAGGGGGTTGAGCAGTTCTTC CASSQEGVEQFF
. TRBJ2-7 TRBV5-4 . TGTGCCAGCAGCTTGGCAACTGGGGAGCAGTACTTC CASSLATGEQYF
. TRBJ2-7 TRBV9 once TGTGCCAGCAGCGTACGACCCGAGGGGGTCTACGAGCAGTACTTC CASSVRPEGVYEQYF
. TRBJ1-1 TRBV5-4 . TGTGCCAGCAGCTTTGGGACGGACACTGAAGCTTTCTTT CASSFGTDTEAFF
. TRBJ2-5 TRBV27 . TGTGCCAGCACCAAGAGCCCAGGTCAAGAGACCCAGTACTTC CASTKSPGQETQYF
. TRBJ2-1 TRBV2 . TGTGCCAGCGCCGCGGAGTCGAGGAATGAGCAGTTCTTC CASAAESRNEQFF
. TRBJ2-1 TRBV7-9 . TGTGCCAGCAGTCCAGGTAGCTACAACAACGGTAATGAGCAGTTCTTC CASSPGSYNNGNEQFF
. TRBJ1-1 TRBV27 . TGTGCCAGCACTACGCGGGGAGACACTGAAGCTTTCTTT CASTTRGDTEAFF
. TRBJ1-1 TRBV30 . TGTGCCTGGAGTATGGGCCCTGAAGCTTTCTTT CAWSMGPEAFF
. TRBJ2-1 TRBV12-3/TRBV12-4 . TGTGCCAGCAGTTTAAGGCTAGACACTGAGCAGTTCTTC CASSLRLDTEQFF
. TRBJ2-5 TRBV7-3 . TGTGCCAGCAGCTTAATCGGAAACCCAAAAGAGACCCAGTACTTC CASSLIGNPKETQYF
. TRBJ1-1 TRBV24-1 . TGTGCCACCAGTGAAAAAAGGGTCGACACTGAAGCTTTCTTT CATSEKRVDTEAFF
. TRBJ1-5 TRBV27 . TGTGCCAGCAGTTACCAGGGAAGTAATCAGCCCCAGCATTTT CASSYQGSNQPQHF
. TRBJ2-1 TRBV9 . TGTGCCAGCAGCCCGCCGCGGGTCTCCAATGAGCAGTTCTTC CASSPPRVSNEQFF
. TRBJ2-3 TRBV24-1 . TGTGCCACCAGTGATGTTCGGGGACATACGCAGTATTTT CATSDVRGHTQYF